This T cell receptor beta chain is drawn from a study of T-cell reconstitution after alpha-beta-depleted transplantation in children. As concerns this clonotype: The target antigen is unknown.

Broader study findings: By one year post-transplant, T-cell counts and diversity largely arose from T cells that were newly produced. Alpha-beta T cells about two months after transplant reportedly derived from several hundred expanded graft clones.

The TCRbeta library incorporated unique molecular identifiers. TCRdb itself ran the PCR reads through MiXCR, one entry per CDR3 protein. The table records 450,000 to 550,000 distinct CDR3 sequences, around 10% of them present only once. The clonotype comes from a female patient younger than 10 who had a stem cell transplant for aplastic anemia, so the T cells may come from the graft donor. Specimen: PBMCs, mostly from graft donor cells, collected 180 days after TCRalphabeta/CD19-depleted stem cell transplant.

The CDR3 loop is CASSSTRLLAGDYNEQFF. The CDR3 DNA reads TGTGCCAGCAGCTCGACACGATTACTAGCGGGGGATTACAATGAGCAGTTCTTC. The V gene is TRBV11-2, the J gene TRBJ2-1; 11 positions match TRBD2. After removal of 4 bases from V and 4 bases from J, the junction contained 12 bases not matched to a gene. The length of the CDR3 is 18 residues. The germline CDR1 and CDR2 sequences are SGHAT and FQNNGV.